A selection of T cell receptor beta chains follows, all from one sample in a study of blood T cell repertoires in COVID-19. Generated by immunoSEQ multiplex PCR, the TCRdb table keeps only in-frame clones and is missing some. Among 250,000 to 300,000 clones listed, about nine tenths were seen once. Sequenced: peripheral blood. The receptors here all came from a woman between 25 and 40 years old with COVID-19, enrolled during active disease. Both conserved end residues are part of each CDR3. Fields, in order: V gene, J gene, D gene, clone size, CDR3 DNA, CDR3 protein. The D gene is left open where the match is weak. Where a row states a size, it is once, few, many or the class of an expanded clone; other rows omit it.

TRBV4-1,TRBJ2-1,TRBD1,.,TGCGCCAGCAGCCAAGATACGACAGGGGCCTACAATGAGCAGTTCTTC,CASSQDTTGAYNEQFF
TRBV5-3,TRBJ2-1,.,.,TGTGCCAGAAGCTTTGGCAGGGGGGAAAACAATGAGCAGTTCTTC,CARSFGRGENNEQFF
TRBV2,TRBJ1-5,.,.,TGTGCCAGCAGTGGAACAGGGCATGGCAATCAGCCCCAGCATTTT,CASSGTGHGNQPQHF
TRBV19,TRBJ1-1,TRBD1,.,TGTGCCAGTACCCCCCAGGGGGGGAACACTGAAGCTTTCTTT,CASTPQGGNTEAFF
TRBV4-1,TRBJ1-4,.,many,TGCGCCAGCAGCCAAGGCCCTAGTTCCTCAACTAATGAAAAACTGTTTTTT,CASSQGPSSSTNEKLFF
TRBV5-1,TRBJ2-1,TRBD2,once,TGCGCCAGCAGCAAGGGGACTAGCGGGGGAAGGGAACCGTTCTTC,CASSKGTSGGREPFF
TRBV5-1,TRBJ2-7,TRBD1,.,TGCGCCAGCAGCTTCTCATCAGACAGGGGGCAATACGAGCAGTACTTC,CASSFSSDRGQYEQYF
TRBV6-5,TRBJ2-7,.,.,TGTGCCAGCAGTCGACAGTTAGACTACGAGCAGTACTTC,CASSRQLDYEQYF
TRBV7-9,TRBJ2-2,.,.,TGTGCCAGCAGCTTAGCGACCAACCTCAGGGACACCGGGGAGCTGTTTTTT,CASSLATNLRDTGELFF
TRBV30,TRBJ2-1,TRBD2,once,TGTGCCTGGAGTTGGGGGGGATGGAGGAGTGAGCAGTTCTTC,CAWSWGGWRSEQFF
TRBV6-5,TRBJ2-1,TRBD1,.,TGTGCCAGCAGCCGCCCACCAGGGGGCTACAATGAGCAGTTCTTC,CASSRPPGGYNEQFF
TRBV5-1,TRBJ1-1,TRBD1,medium-sized,TGCGCCAGCAGCCAGGGAGACAGGGCTGGGGACACTGAAGCTTTCTTT,CASSQGDRAGDTEAFF
TRBV10-2,TRBJ1-5,TRBD1,.,TGCGCCAGCAGTGGGACAGGGGGTGGTTGGAGCAATCAGCCCCAGCATTTT,CASSGTGGGWSNQPQHF
TRBV5-1,TRBJ2-5,.,.,TGCGCCAGCAGCGAAGGACAGATCCAAGAGACCCAGTACTTC,CASSEGQIQETQYF
TRBV19,TRBJ1-1,.,.,TGTGCCAGTAGTCTGGGCGGGGCTGAAGCTTTCTTT,CASSLGGAEAFF
TRBV12-3/TRBV12-4,TRBJ1-1,TRBD1,.,TGTGCCAGCAGTCGACTACAGGGGGGTGCTTTCTTT,CASSRLQGGAFF
TRBV28,TRBJ1-1,.,.,TGTGCCAGCGCGCTTCCGGGGACTGAAGCTTTCTTT,CASALPGTEAFF
TRBV5-1,TRBJ2-2,.,.,TGCGCCAGCAGCTTGGCAATTTCATCCGGGACAACGAACACCGGGGAGCTGTTTTTT,CASSLAISSGTTNTGELFF
TRBV9,TRBJ1-5,TRBD1,once,TGTGCCAGCAGCATAGGACAGGGGGTTAGCAATCAGCCCCAGCATTTT,CASSIGQGVSNQPQHF
TRBV18,TRBJ1-3,.,once,TGTGCCAGCTCACCACCGCGCAGGGGTCTAAACACCATATATTTT,CASSPPRRGLNTIYF
TRBV11-2,TRBJ2-7,TRBD2,.,TGTGCCAGCAGCCCTATAGCGGGGGCCGATTACGAGCAGTACTTC,CASSPIAGADYEQYF
TRBV28,TRBJ1-2,TRBD1,.,TGTGCCAGTCAAACTTGGAGGGGACAGGGGGACTATGGCTACACCTTC,CASQTWRGQGDYGYTF
TRBV19,TRBJ1-1,TRBD1,.,TGTGCCAGTAGTATTCTCGTTGTGGGGGACAGGCCTATGTCGGCTTTCTTT,CASSILVVGDRPMSAFF
TRBV24-1,TRBJ2-5,TRBD2,.,TGTGCCACCAGTGATTACGTGGCTAGCGGAAAAGAGACCCAGTACTTC,CATSDYVASGKETQYF
TRBV2,TRBJ1-2,TRBD1,.,TGTGCCAGCAGTGACTACACAGGGGCTAGATTAAACACCTTC,CASSDYTGARLNTF
TRBV5-1,TRBJ2-5,.,.,TGCGCCAGCAGCCACCTTTCCGGGAAAGAGACCCAGTACTTC,CASSHLSGKETQYF
TRBV27,TRBJ2-2,TRBD1,.,TGTGCCACCTACCCATTAAAGGACAGGACCAACACCGGGGAGCTGTTTTTT,CATYPLKDRTNTGELFF
TRBV28,TRBJ1-5,.,.,TGTGCCAGCAGTTTCGTCGGGGGTCAGCCCCAGCATTTT,CASSFVGGQPQHF
TRBV5-1,TRBJ2-3,TRBD2,.,TGCGCCAGCACCACTAGCGAAGGGAGGGCAGATACGCAGTATTTT,CASTTSEGRADTQYF
TRBV29-1,TRBJ1-1,.,.,TGCAGCGTGAGCGGACCGACCACTGAAGCTTTCTTT,CSVSGPTTEAFF
TRBV4-1,TRBJ2-3,TRBD2,.,TGCGCCAGCAGCCCCGATAGACTAGCGGCAGATACGCAGTATTTT,CASSPDRLAADTQYF
TRBV9,TRBJ1-4,TRBD1,.,TGTGCCAGCAGCCCGGGACAGGGGAGGGCTACTAATGAAAAACTGTTTTTT,CASSPGQGRATNEKLFF
TRBV13,TRBJ2-7,.,.,TGTGCCAGCAGCAAGGGACTCCGTAACAACGAGCAGTACTTC,CASSKGLRNNEQYF
TRBV11-2,TRBJ1-2,.,.,TGTGCCAGCAGCTTAGGGCCCCAACAGGGCTATGGCTACACCTTC,CASSLGPQQGYGYTF
TRBV18,TRBJ1-1,.,.,TGTGCCAGCTCACCGTATTCAGGGGCTGACACTGAAGCTTTCTTT,CASSPYSGADTEAFF
TRBV10-1,TRBJ1-5,TRBD1,.,TGCGCCAGCAGTGAGTCGGGGCCAGGGGGAGGCGATCAGCCCCAGCATTTT,CASSESGPGGGDQPQHF
TRBV7-9,TRBJ1-1,.,.,TGTGCCAGCAGCTTAGTGGGCAGGGACACTGAAGCTTTCTTT,CASSLVGRDTEAFF
TRBV29-1,TRBJ2-3,.,.,TGCAGCCCCCGCCAACTGACAGATACGCAGTATTTT,CSPRQLTDTQYF
TRBV27,TRBJ2-1,.,.,TGTGCCAGCAGTTCGGACTGGGGGGATGAGCAGTTCTTC,CASSSDWGDEQFF
TRBV18,TRBJ1-1,TRBD1,.,TGTGCCAGCTCACCCGGGACAGGGGTGAGAAACACTGAAGCTTTCTTT,CASSPGTGVRNTEAFF
TRBV5-6,TRBJ2-3,TRBD2,.,TGTGCCAGCAACGATGTAGCGGGGGGCTCGAGCACAGATACGCAGTATTTT,CASNDVAGGSSTDTQYF